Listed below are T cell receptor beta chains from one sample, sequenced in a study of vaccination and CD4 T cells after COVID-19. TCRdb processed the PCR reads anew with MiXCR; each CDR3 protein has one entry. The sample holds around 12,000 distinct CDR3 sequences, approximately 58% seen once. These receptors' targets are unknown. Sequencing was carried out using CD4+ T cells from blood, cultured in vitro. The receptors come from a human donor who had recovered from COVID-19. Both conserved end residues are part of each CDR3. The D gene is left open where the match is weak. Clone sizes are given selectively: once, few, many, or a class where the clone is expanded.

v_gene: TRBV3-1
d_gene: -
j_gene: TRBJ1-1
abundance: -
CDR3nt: TGTGCCAGCAGCCATAGACCCGCAGGAGGGAAGACTGAAGCTTTCTTT
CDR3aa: CASSHRPAGGKTEAFF

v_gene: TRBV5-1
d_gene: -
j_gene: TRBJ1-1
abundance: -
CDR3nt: TGCGCCAGCAGCGGAGTGGGAGCGGCTGAAGCTTTCTTT
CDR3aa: CASSGVGAAEAFF

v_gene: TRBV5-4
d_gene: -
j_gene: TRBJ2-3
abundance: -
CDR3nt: TGTGCCAGCAGCCCTTTCGACAGGACAGATACGCAGTATTTT
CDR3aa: CASSPFDRTDTQYF

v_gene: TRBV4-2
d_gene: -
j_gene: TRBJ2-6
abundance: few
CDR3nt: TGTGCCAGCAGCCAAGAGGCGGCCCAAGCGTCCGGGGCCAACGTCCTGACTTTC
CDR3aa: CASSQEAAQASGANVLTF

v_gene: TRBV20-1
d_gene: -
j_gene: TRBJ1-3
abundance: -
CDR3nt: TGCAGTGCTAGAGACAATCAGGGTATCTCTGGAAACACCATATATTTT
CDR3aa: CSARDNQGISGNTIYF

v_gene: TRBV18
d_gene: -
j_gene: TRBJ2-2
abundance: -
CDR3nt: TGTGCCAGCTCACCATCGCTCCGGGCCGGGGAGCTGTTTTTT
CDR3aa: CASSPSLRAGELFF

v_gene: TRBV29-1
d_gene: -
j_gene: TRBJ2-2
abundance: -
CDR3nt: TGCAGCGTTGAAAGGACCGGGGAGCTGTTTTTT
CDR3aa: CSVERTGELFF

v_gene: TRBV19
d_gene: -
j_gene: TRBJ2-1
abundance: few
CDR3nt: TGTGCCAGTAGTATTGGGACTGGTGAGCAGTTCTTC
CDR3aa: CASSIGTGEQFF

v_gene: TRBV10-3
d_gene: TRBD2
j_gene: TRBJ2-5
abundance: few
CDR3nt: TGTGCCATCAGCGTCGGGACTATGGGGACTAGCGGGAAAGAGACCCAGTACTTC
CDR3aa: CAISVGTMGTSGKETQYF

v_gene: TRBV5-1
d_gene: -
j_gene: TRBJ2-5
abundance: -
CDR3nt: TGCGCCAGCAGCCTTAGCGGAGAGGGGGGGCAAGAGACCCAGTACTTC
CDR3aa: CASSLSGEGGQETQYF

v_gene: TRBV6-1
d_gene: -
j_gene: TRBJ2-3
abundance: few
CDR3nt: TGTGCCAGCAGTCTAGTCCCAGTCACTAGACCACCGGGTGATACGCAGTATTTT
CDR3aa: CASSLVPVTRPPGDTQYF

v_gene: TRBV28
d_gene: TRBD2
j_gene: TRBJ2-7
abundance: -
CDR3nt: TGTGCCAGCACCCTTAGCGGGAGCGCCTACGAGCAGTACTTC
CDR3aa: CASTLSGSAYEQYF

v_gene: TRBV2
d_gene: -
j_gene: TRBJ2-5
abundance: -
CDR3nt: TGTGCCAGCAGTCGGGACTGGGAGACCCAGTACTTC
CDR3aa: CASSRDWETQYF

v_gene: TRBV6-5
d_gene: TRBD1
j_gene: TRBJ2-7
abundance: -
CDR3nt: TGTGCCAGCAGTTACGTGGGGACAGGTAGCGGCCAAGGGAACTACGAGCAGTACTTC
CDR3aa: CASSYVGTGSGQGNYEQYF

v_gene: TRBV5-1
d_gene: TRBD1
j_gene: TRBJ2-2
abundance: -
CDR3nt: TGCGCCAGCAGCTTGGCCTATGGACAGGGGATCACCGGGGAGCTGTTTTTT
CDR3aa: CASSLAYGQGITGELFF

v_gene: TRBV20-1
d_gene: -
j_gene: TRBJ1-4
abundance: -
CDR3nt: TGCAGTGCTAGAGATCAGCGGAGCCACAATGAAAAACTGTTTTTT
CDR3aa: CSARDQRSHNEKLFF

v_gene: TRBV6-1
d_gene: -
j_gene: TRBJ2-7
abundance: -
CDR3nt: TGTGCCAGCAGTGAATCTTTTGGTCGACAGAGCTCCTACGAGCAGTACTTC
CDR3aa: CASSESFGRQSSYEQYF

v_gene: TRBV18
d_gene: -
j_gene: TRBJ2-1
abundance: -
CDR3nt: TGTGCCAGCTCTCCTCTCTCCTACAATGAGCAGTTCTTC
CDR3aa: CASSPLSYNEQFF

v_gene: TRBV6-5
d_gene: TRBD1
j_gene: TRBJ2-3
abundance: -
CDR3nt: TGTGCCAGCAGTTACCTCAGGGGGAGAGATACGCAGTATTTT
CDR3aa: CASSYLRGRDTQYF

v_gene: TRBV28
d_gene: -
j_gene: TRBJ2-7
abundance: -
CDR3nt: TGTGCCAGCAGTTTACCCGCTGGCTCCTACGAGCAGTACTTC
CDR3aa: CASSLPAGSYEQYF

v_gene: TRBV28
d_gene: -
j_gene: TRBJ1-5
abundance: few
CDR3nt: TGTGCCAGCAGCTGGCTGCTGCAGGCCAATCAGCCCCAGCATTTT
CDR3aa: CASSWLLQANQPQHF

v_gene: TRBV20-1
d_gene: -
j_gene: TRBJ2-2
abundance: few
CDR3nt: TGCAGTGCTAGAGGGGGGGCGAACACCGGGGAGCTGTTTTTT
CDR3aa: CSARGGANTGELFF

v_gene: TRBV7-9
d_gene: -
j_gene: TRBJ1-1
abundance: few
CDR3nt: TGTGCCAGCAGCCTTACGCGGGTAATGAACACTGAAGCTTTCTTT
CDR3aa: CASSLTRVMNTEAFF

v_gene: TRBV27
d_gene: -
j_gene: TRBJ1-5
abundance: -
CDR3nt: TGTGCCAGCAGTTTATTTGCAGGGAATCAGCCCCAGCATTTT
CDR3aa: CASSLFAGNQPQHF

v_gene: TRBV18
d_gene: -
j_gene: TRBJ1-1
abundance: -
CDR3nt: TGTGCCAGCTCAGCAGCCGAGAACACTGAAGCTTTCTTT
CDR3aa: CASSAAENTEAFF

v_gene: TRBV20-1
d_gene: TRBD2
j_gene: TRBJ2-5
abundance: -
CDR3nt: TGCAGTGCTAGACTAGCGGGCCTTTCGCGGGAGACCCAGTACTTC
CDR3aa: CSARLAGLSRETQYF

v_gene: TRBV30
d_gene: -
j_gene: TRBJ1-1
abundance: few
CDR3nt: TGTGCCTGGAGAGACGAGGACTGGAAGAACACTGAAGCTTTCTTT
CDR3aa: CAWRDEDWKNTEAFF

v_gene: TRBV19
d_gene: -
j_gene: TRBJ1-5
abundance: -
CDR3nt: TGTGCCAGTAGTATTCCTTCAAGCCATAGCAATCAGCCCCAGCATTTT
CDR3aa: CASSIPSSHSNQPQHF

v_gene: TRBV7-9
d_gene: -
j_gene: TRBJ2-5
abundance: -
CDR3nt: TGTGCCAGCAGCCCGCGCGAGACCCAGTACTTC
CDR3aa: CASSPRETQYF

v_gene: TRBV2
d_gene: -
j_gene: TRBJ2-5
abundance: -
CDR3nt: TGTGCCACCAAGCTCGGCGAGACCCAGTACTTC
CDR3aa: CATKLGETQYF

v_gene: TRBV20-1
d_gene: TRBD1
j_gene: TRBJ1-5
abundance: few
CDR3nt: TGCAGTGCGCAAATATCCGGGACAGAGGCAGGGACCCAGCATTTT
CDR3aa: CSAQISGTEAGTQHF

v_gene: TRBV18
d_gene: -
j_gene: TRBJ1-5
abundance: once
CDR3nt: TGTGCCAGCTCACCTAACAGTGGGAGCAATCAGCCCCAGCATTTT
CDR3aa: CASSPNSGSNQPQHF

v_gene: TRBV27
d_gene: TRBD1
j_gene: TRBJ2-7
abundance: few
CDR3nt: TGTGCCAGCAGTTTCGGGTCAGGGGGCTTCGACGAGCAGTACTTC
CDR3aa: CASSFGSGGFDEQYF

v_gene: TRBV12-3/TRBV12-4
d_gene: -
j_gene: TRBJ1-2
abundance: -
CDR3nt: TGTGCCAGCAGTTTAGGGCAGGGCGTTGGCTACACCTTC
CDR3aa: CASSLGQGVGYTF

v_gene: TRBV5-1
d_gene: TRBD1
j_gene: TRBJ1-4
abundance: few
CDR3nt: TGCGCCAGCAGCTTGGAGTCCGGCACAGGGGGTCGGCATGAAAAACTGTTTTTT
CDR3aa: CASSLESGTGGRHEKLFF

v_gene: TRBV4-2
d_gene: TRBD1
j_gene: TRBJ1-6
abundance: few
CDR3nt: TGTGCCAGCAGCCAAGGGACAGGGAGGTCACCCCTCCACTTT
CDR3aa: CASSQGTGRSPLHF

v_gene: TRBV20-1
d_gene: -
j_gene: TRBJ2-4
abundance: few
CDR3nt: TGCAGTACCTCCCTGTCGGGCCTCACCCGTCGAAACATTCAGTACTTC
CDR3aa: CSTSLSGLTRRNIQYF